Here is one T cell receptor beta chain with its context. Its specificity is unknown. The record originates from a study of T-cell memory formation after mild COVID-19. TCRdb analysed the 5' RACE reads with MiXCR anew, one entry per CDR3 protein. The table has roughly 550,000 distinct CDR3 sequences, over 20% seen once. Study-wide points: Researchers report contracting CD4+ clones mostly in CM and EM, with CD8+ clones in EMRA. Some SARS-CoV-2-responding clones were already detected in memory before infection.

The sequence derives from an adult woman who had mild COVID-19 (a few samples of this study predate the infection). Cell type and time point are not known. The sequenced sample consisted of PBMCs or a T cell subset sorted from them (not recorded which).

The CDR3 DNA reads as TGTGCCAGCAGCCACCGGACAGGGACGTACTATGGCTACACCTTC. Its translation: CASSHRTGTYYGYTF. The rearrangement links TRBV4-2 to TRBJ1-2; 8 nucleotides agree with TRBD1. This CDR3 has 15 residues. After removal of 3 bases from V and 3 bases from J, the junction contained 6 bases not matched to a gene. Germline-derived CDR1 and CDR2 are LGHNA and YNFKEQ.